These T cell receptor beta chains were read from a single sample in a study of T cells expressing NK-cell markers. TCRdb reprocessed the 5' RACE reads and reports one entry per CDR3 protein, with no DNA. This table holds 150,000 to 160,000 distinct CDR3 sequences. The sample comprised blood T cells: a sorted CD56 or NKG2C T cell subset, CD4+ or CD8+ T cells, or bulk PBMC T cells (not recorded which). Receptors originate from a woman between 45 and 60 years old in good health. The CDR3 runs from the conserved cysteine through the conserved F or W.

j_call v_call cdr3_aa
TRBJ2-4 TRBV12-3/TRBV12-4 CASSLAGVSKNIQYF
TRBJ2-5 TRBV5-1 CASSLAIDRNKETQYF
TRBJ2-5 TRBV11-3 CASSGLTSGRQETQYF
TRBJ2-1 TRBV5-1 CASSGDSSSYNEQFF
TRBJ2-3 TRBV20-1 CSASLAGGLNTQYF
TRBJ2-5 TRBV12-3/TRBV12-4 CASSITGDPRYF
TRBJ2-7 TRBV3-1 CASSTTSGRHEQYF
TRBJ2-3 TRBV7-9 CASSLEDFRTDTQYF
TRBJ2-7 TRBV19 CASSVRTQVYEQYF
TRBJ1-1 TRBV20-1 CSAENRGLPGTEAFF
TRBJ1-1 TRBV13 CASSSTGWEAFF
TRBJ2-1 TRBV2 CASSEVVSGANEQFF
TRBJ2-2 TRBV11-2 CASKPGQGAWDTGELFF
TRBJ1-1 TRBV21-1 CASSKGQTGAPNTEAFF
TRBJ2-2 TRBV15 CATSRVGGEGYTGELFF
TRBJ2-7 TRBV2 CASSEIDLSSYEQYF
TRBJ2-5 TRBV11-2 CASSFSGGPQETQYF
TRBJ2-7 TRBV7-9 CASSQISYEQYF
TRBJ2-3 TRBV4-1 CATRGGNSTDTQYF
TRBJ2-1 TRBV9 CASSVGVRDNEQFF
TRBJ2-2 TRBV6-4 CASSEQGVTGELFF
TRBJ2-5 TRBV4-2 CASSQVPGGKETQYF
TRBJ1-5 TRBV7-9 CASSPYSNQPQHF
TRBJ1-1 TRBV9 CASSVDRGPSTEAFF